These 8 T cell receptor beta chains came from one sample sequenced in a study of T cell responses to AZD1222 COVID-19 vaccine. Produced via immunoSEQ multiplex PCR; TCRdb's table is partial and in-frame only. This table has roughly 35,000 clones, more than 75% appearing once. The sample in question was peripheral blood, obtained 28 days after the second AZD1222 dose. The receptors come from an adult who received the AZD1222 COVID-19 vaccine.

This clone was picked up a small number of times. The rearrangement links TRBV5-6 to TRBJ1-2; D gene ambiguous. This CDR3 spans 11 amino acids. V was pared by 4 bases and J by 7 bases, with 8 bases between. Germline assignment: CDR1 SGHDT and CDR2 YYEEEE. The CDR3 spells CASSPGFGYTF. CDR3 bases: TGTGCCAGCAGCCCGGGATTTGGCTACACCTTC.

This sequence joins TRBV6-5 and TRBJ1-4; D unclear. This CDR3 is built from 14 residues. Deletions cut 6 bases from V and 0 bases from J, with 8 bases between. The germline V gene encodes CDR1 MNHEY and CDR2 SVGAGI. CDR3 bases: TGTGCCAGCAGCTCCAGTGCAACTAATGAAAAACTGTTTTTT. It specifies CASSSSATNEKLFF.

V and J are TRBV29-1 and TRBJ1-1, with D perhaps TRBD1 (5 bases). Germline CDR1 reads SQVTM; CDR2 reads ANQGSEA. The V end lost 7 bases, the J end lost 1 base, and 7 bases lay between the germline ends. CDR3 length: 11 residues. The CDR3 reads CSAQGNTEAFF. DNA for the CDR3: TGCAGCGCTCAGGGGAACACTGAAGCTTTCTTT. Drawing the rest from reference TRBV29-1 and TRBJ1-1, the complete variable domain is SAVISQKPSRDICQRGTSLTIQCQVDSQVTMMFWYRQQPGQSLTLIATANQGSEATYESGFVIDKFPISRPNLTFSTLTVSNMSPEDSSIYLCSAQGNTEAFFGQGTRLTVV.

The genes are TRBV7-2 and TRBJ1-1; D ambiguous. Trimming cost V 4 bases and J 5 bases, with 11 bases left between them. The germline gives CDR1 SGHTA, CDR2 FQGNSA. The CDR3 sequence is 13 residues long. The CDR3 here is CASSSRAWTEAFF. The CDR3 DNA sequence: TGTGCCAGCAGCTCAAGGGCGTGGACTGAAGCTTTCTTT.

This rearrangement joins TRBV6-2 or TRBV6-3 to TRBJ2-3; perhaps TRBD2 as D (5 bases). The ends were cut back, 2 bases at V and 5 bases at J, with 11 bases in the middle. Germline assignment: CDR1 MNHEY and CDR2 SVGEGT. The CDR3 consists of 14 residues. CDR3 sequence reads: CASSYPARGDTQYF. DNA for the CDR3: TGTGCCAGCAGTTACCCCGCCCGGGGAGATACGCAGTATTTT.

The CDR3 is CASRGQGATQAFF. Here the CDR3 DNA reads TGTGCCAGCAGGGGACAGGGGGCCACCCAAGCTTTCTTT. The chain uses TRBV12-3 or TRBV12-4 and TRBJ1-1; 12 nucleotides align to TRBD1. CDR3 size: 13 residues. The V gene end was trimmed by 6 bases and the J gene end by 9 bases; junction bases not matched to a gene: 5.

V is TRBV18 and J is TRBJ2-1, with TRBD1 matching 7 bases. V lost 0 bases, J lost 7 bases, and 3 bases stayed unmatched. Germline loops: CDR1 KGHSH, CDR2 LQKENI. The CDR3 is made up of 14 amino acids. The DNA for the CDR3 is TGTGCCAGCTCACCACCGACAGGGTGGAATGAGCAGTTCTTC. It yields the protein CASSPPTGWNEQFF.

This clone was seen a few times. The CDR3 is CATSDFQGGTDTQYF. The CDR3 region has the DNA TGTGCCACCAGTGATTTCCAGGGTGGCACAGATACGCAGTATTTT. This rearrangement joins TRBV24-1 to TRBJ2-3; D may be TRBD1 (5 bases). This CDR3 is built from 15 residues. Trimming cost V 1 base and J 1 base, with 8 bases left between them. Per the germline V gene, CDR1 is KGHDR and CDR2 is SFDVKD.